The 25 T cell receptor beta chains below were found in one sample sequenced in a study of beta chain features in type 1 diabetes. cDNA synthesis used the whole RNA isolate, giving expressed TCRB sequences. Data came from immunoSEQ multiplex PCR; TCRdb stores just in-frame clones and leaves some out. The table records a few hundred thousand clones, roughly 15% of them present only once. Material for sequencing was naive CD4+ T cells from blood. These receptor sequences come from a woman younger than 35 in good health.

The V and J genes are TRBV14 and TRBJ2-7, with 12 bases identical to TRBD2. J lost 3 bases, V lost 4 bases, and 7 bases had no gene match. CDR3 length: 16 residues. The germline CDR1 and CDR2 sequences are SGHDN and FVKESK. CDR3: CASSLGLAGIGYEQYF. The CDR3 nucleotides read TGTGCCAGCAGCCTCGGACTAGCGGGAATTGGCTACGAGCAGTACTTC.

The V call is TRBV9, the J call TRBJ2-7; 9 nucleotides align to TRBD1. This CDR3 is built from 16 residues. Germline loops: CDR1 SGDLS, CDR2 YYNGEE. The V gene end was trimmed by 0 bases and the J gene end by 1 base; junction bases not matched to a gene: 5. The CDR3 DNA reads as TGTGCCAGCAGCGTAGCTCTTGGGACAGGGTCCTACGAGCAGTACTTC. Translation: CASSVALGTGSYEQYF.

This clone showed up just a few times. For the CDR3, the DNA is TGTGCCAGTACCCTCGGGGGTACAGGGGAACCTGAAGCTTTCTTT. Its protein is CASTLGGTGEPEAFF. The chain links TRBV19 to TRBJ1-1; 7 nucleotides agree with TRBD1. The CDR3 spans 15 residues. V dropped 7 bases and J dropped 6; count of bases not matched to a gene: 14. Germline values: CDR1 LNHDA, CDR2 SQIVND (reference sequence).

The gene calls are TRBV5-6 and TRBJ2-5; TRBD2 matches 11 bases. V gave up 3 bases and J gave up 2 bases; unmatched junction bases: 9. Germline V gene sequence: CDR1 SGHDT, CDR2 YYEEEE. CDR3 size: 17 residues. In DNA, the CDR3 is TGTGCCAGCAGCTGGGCTACTAGCGGGAGTCCGCAAGAGACCCAGTACTTC. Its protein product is CASSWATSGSPQETQYF.

CDR3 coding DNA: TGTGCCTGGAGTCCGGGACTAGCCGACACAGATACGCAGTATTTT. Encoded protein: CAWSPGLADTDTQYF. The J gene is TRBJ2-3, the V gene TRBV30; 9 bases line up with TRBD2. The junction had 5 bases not matched to a gene; V was cut back by 2 bases and J by 2 bases. CDR3 length equals 15 residues. Germline assignment: CDR1 GTSNPN and CDR2 SVGIG (reference sequence).

CDR3 amino acids: CASSLQSRAKNIQYF. The CDR3 DNA follows: TGTGCCAGCAGTTTACAGTCACGAGCCAAAAACATTCAGTACTTC. This rearrangement joins TRBV28 to TRBJ2-4; D call uncertain. The V gene's germline CDR1 is MDHEN and CDR2 SYDVKM. The CDR3 has 15 amino acids. Trimming pared 2 bases from V and 0 bases from J, leaving 8 bases between. The variable domain in full, with the rest retrieved from reference TRBV28 and TRBJ2-4, is DVKVTQSSRYLVKRTGEKVFLECVQDMDHENMFWYRQDPGLGLRLIYFSYDVKMKEKGDIPEGYSVSREKKERFSLILESASTNQTSMYLCASSLQSRAKNIQYFGAGTRLSVL.

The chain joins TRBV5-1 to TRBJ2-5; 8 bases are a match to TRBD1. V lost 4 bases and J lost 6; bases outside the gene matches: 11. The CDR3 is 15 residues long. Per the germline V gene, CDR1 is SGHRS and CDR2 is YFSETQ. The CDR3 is CASSAAGGQGQTQYF. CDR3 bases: TGCGCCAGCAGCGCCGCCGGAGGACAGGGACAGACCCAGTACTTC.

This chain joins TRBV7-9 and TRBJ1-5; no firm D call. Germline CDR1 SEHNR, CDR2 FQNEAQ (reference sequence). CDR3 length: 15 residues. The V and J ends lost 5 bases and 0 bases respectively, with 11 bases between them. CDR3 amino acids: CASSESRVSNQPQHF. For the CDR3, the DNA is TGTGCCAGCAGCGAATCCCGGGTTAGCAATCAGCCCCAGCATTTT.

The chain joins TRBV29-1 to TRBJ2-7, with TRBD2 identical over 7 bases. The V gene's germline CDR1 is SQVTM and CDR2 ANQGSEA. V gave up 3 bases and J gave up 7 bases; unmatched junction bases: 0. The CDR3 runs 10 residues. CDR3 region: CSVEGGEQYF. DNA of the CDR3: TGCAGCGTTGAGGGGGGGGAGCAGTACTTC.

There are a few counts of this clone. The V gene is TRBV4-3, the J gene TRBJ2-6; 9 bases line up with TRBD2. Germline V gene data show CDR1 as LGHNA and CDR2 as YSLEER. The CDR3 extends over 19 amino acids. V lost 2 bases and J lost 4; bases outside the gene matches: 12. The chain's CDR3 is CASSQTGLAAGWGANVLTF. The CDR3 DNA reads TGCGCCAGCAGCCAAACGGGACTAGCTGCGGGGTGGGGGGCCAACGTCCTGACTTTC.

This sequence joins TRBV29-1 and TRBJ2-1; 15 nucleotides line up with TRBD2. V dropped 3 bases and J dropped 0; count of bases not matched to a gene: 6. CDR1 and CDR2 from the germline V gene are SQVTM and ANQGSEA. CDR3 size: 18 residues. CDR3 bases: TGCAGCGTTGATGGGTGGACTAGCGGGAGGGCCTCCTACAATGAGCAGTTCTTC. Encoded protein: CSVDGWTSGRASYNEQFF.

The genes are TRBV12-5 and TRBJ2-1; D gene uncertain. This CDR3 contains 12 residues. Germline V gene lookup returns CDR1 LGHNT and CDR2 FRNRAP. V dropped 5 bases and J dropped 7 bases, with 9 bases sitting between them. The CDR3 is CASGPRENEQFF. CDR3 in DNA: TGTGCTAGTGGTCCCCGAGAAAATGAGCAGTTCTTC.

The chain's CDR3 is CASSMQGHYGYTF. Written as DNA, the CDR3 is TGCGCCAGCAGTATGCAGGGCCACTATGGCTACACCTTC. V usage is TRBV10-1 and J usage is TRBJ1-2, with D possibly matching TRBD1 (5 bases). The V and J ends lost 5 bases and 3 bases respectively, with 10 bases between them. Germline V gene lookup returns CDR1 WNHNN and CDR2 SYGVQD (reference sequence). CDR3 size: 13 residues.

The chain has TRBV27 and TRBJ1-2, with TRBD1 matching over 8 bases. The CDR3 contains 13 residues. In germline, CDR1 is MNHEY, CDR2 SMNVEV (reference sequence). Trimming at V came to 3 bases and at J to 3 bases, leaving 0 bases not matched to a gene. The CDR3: CASSLTGDYGYTF. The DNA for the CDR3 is TGTGCCAGCAGTTTGACAGGGGACTATGGCTACACCTTC.

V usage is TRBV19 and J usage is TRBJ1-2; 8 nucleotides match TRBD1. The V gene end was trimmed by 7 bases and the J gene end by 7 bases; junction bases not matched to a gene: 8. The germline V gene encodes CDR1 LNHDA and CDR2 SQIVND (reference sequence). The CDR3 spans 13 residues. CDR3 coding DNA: TGTGCCAGTACCGTGCAGGGGGCGTTTGGCTACACCTTC. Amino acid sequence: CASTVQGAFGYTF.

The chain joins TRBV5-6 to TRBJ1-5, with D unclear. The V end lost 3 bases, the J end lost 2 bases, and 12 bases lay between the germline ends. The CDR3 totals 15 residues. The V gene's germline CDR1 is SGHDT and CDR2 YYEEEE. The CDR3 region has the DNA TGTGCCAGCAGCTCGCCTAAGTTTGGCAATCAGCCCCAGCATTTT. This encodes CASSSPKFGNQPQHF.

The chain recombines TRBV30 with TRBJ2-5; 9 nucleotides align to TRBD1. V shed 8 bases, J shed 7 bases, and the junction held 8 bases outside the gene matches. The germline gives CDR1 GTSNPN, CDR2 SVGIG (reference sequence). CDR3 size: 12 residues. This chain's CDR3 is CAPNRGRGTQYF. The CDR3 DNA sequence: TGTGCCCCCAACAGGGGGCGGGGGACCCAGTACTTC.

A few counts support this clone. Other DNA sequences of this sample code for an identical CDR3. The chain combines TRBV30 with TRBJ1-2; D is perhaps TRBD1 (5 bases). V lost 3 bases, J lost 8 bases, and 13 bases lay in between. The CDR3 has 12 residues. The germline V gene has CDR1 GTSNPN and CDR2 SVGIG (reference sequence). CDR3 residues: CAWSRDRLGYTF. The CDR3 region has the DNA TGTGCCTGGAGCCGAGACAGATTAGGCTACACCTTC. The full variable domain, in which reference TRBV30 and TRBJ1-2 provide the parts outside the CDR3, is SQTIHQWPATLVQPVGSPLSLECTVEGTSNPNLYWYRQAAGRGLQLLFYSVGIGQISSEVPQNLSASRPQDRQFILSSKKLLLSDSGFYLCAWSRDRLGYTFGSGTRLTVV.

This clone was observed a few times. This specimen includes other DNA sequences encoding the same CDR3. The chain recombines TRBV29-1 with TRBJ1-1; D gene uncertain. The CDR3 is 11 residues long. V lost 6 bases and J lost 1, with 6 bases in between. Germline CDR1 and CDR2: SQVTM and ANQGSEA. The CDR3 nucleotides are TGCAGCGTCGTCAGGAACACTGAAGCTTTCTTT. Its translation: CSVVRNTEAFF.

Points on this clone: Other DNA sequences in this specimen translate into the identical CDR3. CDR3 bases: TGTGCCAGCCGCCGGACAGGGCGGACAGATACGCAGTATTTT. Translated, it gives CASRRTGRTDTQYF. This sequence joins TRBV6-5 and TRBJ2-3, with 8 bases aligning to TRBD1. The CDR3 has 14 residues. Germline V gene sequence: CDR1 MNHEY, CDR2 SVGAGI. V shed 8 bases and J 3 bases; nucleotides not matched to a gene: 7.

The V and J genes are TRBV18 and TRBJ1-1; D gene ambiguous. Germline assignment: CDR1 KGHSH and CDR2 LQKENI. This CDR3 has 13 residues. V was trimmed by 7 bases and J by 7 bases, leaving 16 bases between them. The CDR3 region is CASLTGPGVEAFF. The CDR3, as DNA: TGTGCCAGCTTAACGGGCCCGGGAGTTGAAGCTTTCTTT.

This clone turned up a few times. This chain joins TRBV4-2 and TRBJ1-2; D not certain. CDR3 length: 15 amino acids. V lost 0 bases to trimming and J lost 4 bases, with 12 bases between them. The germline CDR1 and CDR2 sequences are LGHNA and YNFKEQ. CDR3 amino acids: CASSQDRQDRYGYTF. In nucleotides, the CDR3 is TGTGCCAGCAGCCAAGATAGGCAGGATCGCTATGGCTACACCTTC.

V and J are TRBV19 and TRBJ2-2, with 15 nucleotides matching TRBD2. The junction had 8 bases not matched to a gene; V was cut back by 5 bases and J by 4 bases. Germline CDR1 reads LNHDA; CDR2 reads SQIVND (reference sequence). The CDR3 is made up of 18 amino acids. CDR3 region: CASSSRTSGRAGTGELFF. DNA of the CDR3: TGTGCCAGTAGTTCCCGGACTAGCGGGAGGGCGGGCACCGGGGAGCTGTTTTTT.

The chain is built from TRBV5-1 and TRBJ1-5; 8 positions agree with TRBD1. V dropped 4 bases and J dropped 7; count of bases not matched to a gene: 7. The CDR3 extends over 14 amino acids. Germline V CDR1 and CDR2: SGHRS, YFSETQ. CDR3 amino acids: CASSTGGGSQPQHF. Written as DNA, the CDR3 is TGCGCCAGCAGCACAGGGGGGGGCTCGCAGCCCCAGCATTTT.

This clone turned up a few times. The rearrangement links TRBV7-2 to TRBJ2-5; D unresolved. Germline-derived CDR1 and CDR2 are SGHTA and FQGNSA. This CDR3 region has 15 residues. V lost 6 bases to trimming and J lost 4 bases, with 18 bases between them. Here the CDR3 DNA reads TGTGCCAGCAGTCTTGACATCGTATCTCTAGAGACCCAGTACTTC. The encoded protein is CASSLDIVSLETQYF.